A selection of T cell receptor beta chains follows, all from one sample in a study of cytomegalovirus exposure and HLA in healthy donors. TCRdb keeps only in-frame clones here, not all; method: immunoSEQ multiplex PCR. The sample has fewer than 200,000 clones, 76% seen once; the top ten hold less than 0.9%. Material: PBMCs. Source of these receptors: a female donor in good health and CMV-seronegative. Each CDR3 is given with its conserved first and last residue. The D gene is left open where the match is weak. Where a row states a size, it is once, few, many or the class of an expanded clone; other rows omit it.

size: .
D: TRBD1
V: TRBV5-1
J: TRBJ1-3
DNA: TGCGCCAGCAGCTTGGGACAGGGGATGAGTTCTGGAAACACCATATATTTT
CDR3: CASSLGQGMSSGNTIYF

size: .
D: TRBD2
V: TRBV5-1
J: TRBJ2-5
DNA: TGCGCCAGCAGCCTACGGACTAGCGGGATACGAGAGACCCAGTACTTC
CDR3: CASSLRTSGIRETQYF

size: .
D: TRBD1
V: TRBV10-3
J: TRBJ2-7
DNA: TGTGCCATCGGGACAGGGGACTACGAGCAGTACTTC
CDR3: CAIGTGDYEQYF

size: .
D: TRBD2
V: TRBV5-6
J: TRBJ2-3
DNA: TGTGCCAGCAGTTTACTAGCGGGAACAGATACGCAGTATTTT
CDR3: CASSLLAGTDTQYF

size: .
D: TRBD1
V: TRBV7-2
J: TRBJ1-2
DNA: TGTGCCAGCAGCTCGCTACGCTGGACAGGGGCCTCCTTACCCTTC
CDR3: CASSSLRWTGASLPF

size: .
D: TRBD1
V: TRBV5-1
J: TRBJ1-2
DNA: TGCGCCAGCAGCTTGGAGGGGGCACAAAGGAGCTATGGCTACACCTTC
CDR3: CASSLEGAQRSYGYTF

size: .
D: TRBD1
V: TRBV28
J: TRBJ2-5
DNA: TGTGCCAGCAGTTCACTCTCTCGACAGGGAAAAGAGACCCAGTACTTC
CDR3: CASSSLSRQGKETQYF

size: .
D: TRBD1
V: TRBV9
J: TRBJ1-5
DNA: TGTGCCAGCAGCCAGGGGGCCAGGGATCAGCCCCAGCATTTT
CDR3: CASSQGARDQPQHF

size: .
D: .
V: TRBV4-3
J: TRBJ2-5
DNA: TGCGCCAGCAGCCAAGATCTTTCACAGAAAGAGACCCAGTACTTC
CDR3: CASSQDLSQKETQYF

size: .
D: TRBD2
V: TRBV27
J: TRBJ2-7
DNA: TGTGCCAGCAGTAGACTAGCGCTTTCCTACGAGCAGTACTTC
CDR3: CASSRLALSYEQYF

size: .
D: .
V: TRBV9
J: TRBJ1-6
DNA: TGTGCCAGCAGCGTAGGACAGCCTAGTTCACCCCTCCACTTT
CDR3: CASSVGQPSSPLHF

size: .
D: TRBD2
V: TRBV6-4
J: TRBJ2-2
DNA: TGTGCCAGCAGCCGACTAGCGGGAGGTTTCACCGGGGAGCTGTTTTTT
CDR3: CASSRLAGGFTGELFF

size: .
D: .
V: TRBV5-4
J: TRBJ1-2
DNA: TGTGCCAGCAGCTCGCAGGGTAGGGTCTATGGCTACACCTTC
CDR3: CASSSQGRVYGYTF

size: .
D: .
V: TRBV12-5
J: TRBJ2-1
DNA: TGTGCTAGTGTTGTACAGAGATCCTACAATGAGCAGTTCTTC
CDR3: CASVVQRSYNEQFF

size: .
D: .
V: TRBV9
J: TRBJ2-5
DNA: TGTGCCAGCAGCGTCAGTCTCGTGGAGACCCAGTACTTC
CDR3: CASSVSLVETQYF

size: .
D: TRBD1
V: TRBV27
J: TRBJ1-6
DNA: TGTGCCAGCAGAGGAGACAGGGATAATTCACCCCTCCACTTT
CDR3: CASRGDRDNSPLHF

size: .
D: TRBD1
V: TRBV4-3
J: TRBJ2-7
DNA: TGCGCCAGCAGCCAAGATTCAAGGGGGCTGAACGAGCAGTACTTC
CDR3: CASSQDSRGLNEQYF

size: once
D: TRBD1
V: TRBV19
J: TRBJ1-1
DNA: TGTGCCAGTAGTATACTGGCAGGGGGGAACACTGAAGCTTTCTTT
CDR3: CASSILAGGNTEAFF

size: .
D: .
V: TRBV7-8
J: TRBJ2-5
DNA: TGTGCCAGCACCATAAATACCAGAGAGACCCAGTACTTC
CDR3: CASTINTRETQYF

size: .
D: .
V: TRBV5-6
J: TRBJ1-1
DNA: TGTGCCAGCAGCTGGGGGGTCCCCCGGGGGAACACTGAAGCTTTCTTT
CDR3: CASSWGVPRGNTEAFF

size: .
D: TRBD2
V: TRBV5-1
J: TRBJ2-1
DNA: TGCGCCAGCAGCTTAACTAGCGGGGGGGCTAATGAGCAGTTCTTC
CDR3: CASSLTSGGANEQFF

size: .
D: TRBD2
V: TRBV4-1
J: TRBJ2-1
DNA: TGCGCCAGCAGCCAAGATCTTGTGGCACTAGCGGGGGGTGGCGCGTCCTACAATGAGCAGTTCTTC
CDR3: CASSQDLVALAGGGASYNEQFF

size: .
D: .
V: TRBV11-2
J: TRBJ1-4
DNA: TGTGCCAGCAGCTTAGGCGGGGGGCGCAGTGAAAAACTGTTTTTT
CDR3: CASSLGGGRSEKLFF

size: few
D: TRBD2
V: TRBV6-5
J: TRBJ2-5
DNA: TGTGCCAGCAGTTACTCGTTTGCGGGGGGGCCTGAGACCCAGTACTTC
CDR3: CASSYSFAGGPETQYF

size: .
D: .
V: TRBV21-1
J: TRBJ2-3
DNA: TGTGCCAGCAGCAAAGTATGGGCAGGGGGTTGGACAGATACGCAGTATTTT
CDR3: CASSKVWAGGWTDTQYF

size: .
D: TRBD2
V: TRBV7-6
J: TRBJ2-5
DNA: TGTGCCAGCAGCACATTAGCGGGGGCAGAGACCCAGTACTTC
CDR3: CASSTLAGAETQYF

size: .
D: TRBD1
V: TRBV29-1
J: TRBJ2-7
DNA: TGCAGCGTGACATCCCGGACAGGGGGCTACGAGCAGTACTTC
CDR3: CSVTSRTGGYEQYF

size: once
D: .
V: TRBV5-1
J: TRBJ2-1
DNA: TGCGCCAGCAGCTTGGAGCGGGTACAGTTCTTC
CDR3: CASSLERVQFF

size: once
D: .
V: TRBV25-1
J: TRBJ1-1
DNA: TGTGCCAGCAGTGACTATGTAGGACCTGGGGCGGACACTGAAGCTTTCTTT
CDR3: CASSDYVGPGADTEAFF

size: .
D: TRBD1
V: TRBV19
J: TRBJ2-5
DNA: TGTGCCAGTAGTAGCTCCGGGACAGGGGGCGGAGAGACCCAGTACTTC
CDR3: CASSSSGTGGGETQYF

size: .
D: TRBD2
V: TRBV6-5
J: TRBJ2-2
DNA: TGTGCCACCCGGCAGCGGGGGATCACCGGGGAGCTGTTTTTT
CDR3: CATRQRGITGELFF

size: .
D: .
V: TRBV7-9
J: TRBJ2-2
DNA: TGTGCCAGCAGCTTAGGGGCCCATGGGGAGCTGTTTTTT
CDR3: CASSLGAHGELFF

size: .
D: .
V: TRBV4-1
J: TRBJ1-2
DNA: TGCGCCAGCAGCCAAGCAGGGGAGGGTGGTGGCTACACCTTC
CDR3: CASSQAGEGGGYTF

size: .
D: TRBD2
V: TRBV4-2
J: TRBJ2-5
DNA: TGTGCCAGCAGCCAAGAAGGGCGGGGGACCCAAGAGACCCAGTACTTC
CDR3: CASSQEGRGTQETQYF

size: .
D: .
V: TRBV6-5
J: TRBJ1-1
DNA: TGTGCCAGCAGCTTATTGGGGACAACGAACACTGAAGCTTTCTTT
CDR3: CASSLLGTTNTEAFF

size: few
D: .
V: TRBV5-6
J: TRBJ2-1
DNA: TGTGCCAGCAGCTTGGTTTTGCGGAAATCATTCTACAATGAGCAGTTCTTC
CDR3: CASSLVLRKSFYNEQFF

size: .
D: TRBD2
V: TRBV5-4
J: TRBJ2-1
DNA: TGTGCCAGCAGCTTGGTAGGAGGACTTACAGCGGGGGAGCAGTTCTTC
CDR3: CASSLVGGLTAGEQFF

size: once
D: .
V: TRBV10-3
J: TRBJ2-3
DNA: TGTGCCATCAGTGCTGGCACAGATACGCAGTATTTT
CDR3: CAISAGTDTQYF

size: .
D: .
V: TRBV11-2
J: TRBJ1-2
DNA: TGTGCCAGCAGCTTAAACTACGGTAACTATGGCTACACCTTC
CDR3: CASSLNYGNYGYTF

size: .
D: TRBD1
V: TRBV7-3
J: TRBJ1-3
DNA: TGTGCCAGCAGCTTGGGACAGGGGACCATATATTTT
CDR3: CASSLGQGTIYF

size: .
D: TRBD1
V: TRBV10-3
J: TRBJ2-3
DNA: TGTGCCATCAAGGGACAGGGGGATTTGGGGCAGTATTTT
CDR3: CAIKGQGDLGQYF